This T cell receptor beta chain was captured by sequencing in a study of blood T cell repertoires in COVID-19. The wider study: T cells, B-cell-depleted T cells, or PBMCs provided the cDNA or gDNA that served as material.

Looked up from germline, CDR1 is SGHVS and CDR2 is FNYEAQ. V was pared by 1 base and J by 2 bases, with 11 bases between. CDR3 length: 15 amino acids. All recovered Cohort 3 donors got two negative PCRs, got clearance, or saw symptom resolution. Original methodology: Reference gene primers were amplified, and this amplification served to estimate nucleated cell counts. Using immunoSEQ multiplex PCR, the repertoire was profiled, and TCRdb retains in-frame clones only, with some absent. V, J and clone size are taken as reported in that table, and D and trimming were inferred from the DNA itself. In the table there are 300,000 or so clones, roughly nine tenths of which are singletons.

This chain links TRBV7-6 with TRBJ1-2; D remains unclear. The source material was PBMCs or T cells enriched from blood (not recorded which). The source of this sequence is a man in his 60s who had recovered from COVID-19. CDR3 in amino acids: CASSLEAKQNYGYTF. The CDR3 DNA reads TGTGCCAGCAGCTTAGAGGCTAAACAGAACTATGGCTACACCTTC.